Sequencing of this T cell receptor (beta chain) was carried out in a study of tumor-infiltrating lymphocytes in primary liver carcinoma (dated by TCRdb to the late 2010s). At the level of the whole study: Between late 2015 and early 2016, 5 or 6 patients in China with histopathologically diagnosed primary liver carcinoma had their tumors surgically resected. Across five regions of each liver tumor, along with adjacent normal tissue and blood, the study brought together TCRbeta repertoire sequencing, expression microarrays and whole-exome sequencing. Each sample produced about 3.5 to 8 million productive TCRbeta reads, and read depth showed no significant difference between tissue types. Hepatocellular carcinoma (four) or combined HCC and intrahepatic cholangiocarcinoma (one) was present in the five patients, who were three men and two women aged 30 to 69 years. A total of about 35 specimens from 5 patients, comprising around 25 tumor regions, 5 adjacent noncancerous liver tissues and 5 peripheral blood samples, were covered by TCRbeta repertoire sequencing. The five patients had tumors of stage T1-T3 N0M0, with maximum diameters ranging from 4.2 to 10 cm. Repertoires from technical replicates were highly reproducible, with mean shared-clone rates near 0.89 and correlation coefficients above 0.95.

This clonotype appeared many times. Its antigen remains unidentified. No quality values exist for individual bases; no much larger clone is one base distant. Study-wide findings and limitations: With just five patients in the study, the authors point out that the findings should be validated in a larger study. The top 250 clones accounted for a significantly greater share of the repertoire in tumors than in blood (p = 0.039). Comparison of CD4+ and CD8+ T cell repertoires was precluded by the use of bulk unsorted samples. Repertoire overlap was found to be higher between tumor regions (mean roughly 36%) than between tumor-adjacent (about 17%) or tumor-blood (around 15%) pairs, consistent with antigen-driven expansion. Only the TCR beta chain was sequenced, which likely underestimates true repertoire diversity because unpaired alpha chains were not captured.

RNA from unsorted whole blood was extracted with TRIzol reagent, and germline DNA was obtained with the DNeasy Blood & Tissue kit. At the time of sampling, the patients had chronic HBV infection and had not received any treatment. Approximately 4.1 milliliters of peripheral blood were collected into K2EDTA tubes before surgery. A constant-region primer and ProtoScript II reverse transcriptase were used to reverse-transcribe TCRbeta-specific cDNA from around 480 ng total RNA. TCRbeta libraries were built with three nested multiplex PCR rounds, a slightly modified ARM-PCR procedure. Each of the first two PCR rounds ran for 9 to 10 cycles using multiplex TRBV1-TRBV30 forward primers together with a Cbeta reverse primer. Sample barcodes and Illumina adapters were attached in a final 25-cycle PCR using Deep VentR polymerase. Before sequencing, amplicons of 200-500 bp were purified from gel using a QIAquick gel extraction kit. TCRbeta amplicons were sequenced on an Illumina HiSeq 2500 with 250-bp paired-end reads. The original pipeline was this. Trimmomatic v0.33 was used to quality-trim the reads, and FLASH v1.2.11 was used to merge paired reads so that full CDR3 sequences could be recovered. V, D and J germline segments were assigned to the rearranged TCRbeta sequences using MiGEC v1.2.1b. VDJtools v1.0.0 computed clonotype statistics and Shannon-Wiener diversity indices. To cut down on sampling bias, every analysis after diversity analysis relied on just the 250 most abundant clonotypes from each sample. TCRdb reprocessed the public reads (quality trimming at Q25 with fastp, clone calling with MiXCR) and kept in-frame beta chains. Identical CDR3 proteins give one entry, which carries the most common genes and DNA. TCRdb, not the original authors, processed these V and J calls. Present in this sample are 300,000 to 400,000 distinct CDR3 sequences, less than 70% of which were seen just once. 5.5% to 7% of the sample is held by the ten biggest clonotypes.

The germline V gene gives CDR1 as SGHAT and CDR2 as FQNNGV. V and J lose 4 bases and 4 bases, and a span of 26 bases separates them. The CDR3 measures 18 amino acids from cysteine to phenylalanine. Only CDR3 DNA remains: 54 bases, in frame from the first base. The receptor was isolated from a man aged 35-49 years with primary liver carcinoma and hepatitis B virus infection. In this chain, TRBV11-2 is recombined with TRBJ2-7; the D gene remains uncertain. The sample comprised peripheral blood. The encoded CDR3 is CASSSLAFRAKLNYEQYF. The DNA sequence reads TGTGCCAGCAGCTCCCTTGCGTTCCGAGCGAAGCTGAATTACGAGCAGTACTTC.